In its sample, the clone carrying this T cell receptor beta chain was seen many times. These data are taken from a study of T cells after yellow fever vaccination. TCRdb fed the 5' RACE reads into MiXCR, producing one record per CDR3 protein. The sample yields fewer than 20,000 distinct CDR3 sequences, approximately 4.1% seen once. Overall study findings and caveats: Sorted memory subsets on day 0 lacked detectable levels of almost all vaccine-responding clonotypes.

CDR3 length: 17 amino acids. Trimming cost V 4 bases and J 4 bases; bases outside gene matches: 14. CDR1 and CDR2 from the germline V gene are SEHNR and FQNEAQ (reference sequence). The chain employs TRBV7-9 and TRBJ2-3; 7 bases match TRBD2. Specimen: PBMCs, either bulk or a sorted T-cell subset (CD4+, CD8+, memory, or dextramer-sorted; not recorded which), collected 15 days after the yellow fever booster vaccination. This clonotype was obtained from a man between 25 and 39 years old who received the YFV17D yellow fever vaccine. The CDR3: CASSSASGRETADTQYF. The CDR3 nucleotides are TGTGCCAGCAGCTCCGCCTCGGGGCGGGAGACCGCAGATACGCAGTATTTT.